A selection of T cell receptor beta chains follows, all from one sample in a study of blood T cell repertoires in COVID-19. The method was immunoSEQ multiplex PCR; TCRdb's version includes in-frame clones alone and lacks a portion of them. The sample gives under 250,000 clones, roughly 83% of which show up once; about 8.9% is in the top ten. The sequenced sample was peripheral blood. These receptors were collected from an elderly man with acute or convalescent COVID-19. CDR3s include the opening cysteine and the closing phenylalanine or tryptophan. The listing skips clone size in some rows; elsewhere it reads once, few, many or a size class.

clone_size	j_call	v_call	cdr3_aa
-	TRBJ2-1	TRBV4-1	CASSQVWRGYNEQFF
-	TRBJ1-5	TRBV19	CASSSPETGALFSNQPQHF
few	TRBJ1-2	TRBV28	CASSLWAGPQGYTF
-	TRBJ2-3	TRBV13	CASSLGGLAGGTDTQYF
-	TRBJ2-3	TRBV6-4	CASSSSGASTDTQYF
once	TRBJ2-1	TRBV12-5	CASGSSGTGYQFF
-	TRBJ2-7	TRBV18	CASSPVGQGYEQYF
-	TRBJ1-5	TRBV7-2	CASSLTVDSNQPQHF
once	TRBJ2-7	TRBV18	CASSVRDNSYEQYF
-	TRBJ2-5	TRBV10-3	CATSTSGAQETQYF
few	TRBJ1-2	TRBV6-6	CASSLPDRDHGYTF
-	TRBJ2-3	TRBV7-2	CASENRADTQYF
-	TRBJ1-1	TRBV12-3/TRBV12-4	CASSLTGNTEAFF
-	TRBJ2-7	TRBV6-5	CASSSDPRVYPYEQYF
-	TRBJ1-5	TRBV10-3	CAINSGTGNQPQHF
once	TRBJ1-2	TRBV5-1	CASSSLTGNYGYTF
-	TRBJ2-5	TRBV18	CASSPLTSGQETQYF
-	TRBJ1-1	TRBV11-3	CASSSDSNTEAFF
once	TRBJ2-2	TRBV2	CASRWTGSTGELFF
-	TRBJ1-5	TRBV7-9	CASSVYSNQPQHF
-	TRBJ1-5	TRBV7-2	CASSFLQGGQPQHF
-	TRBJ2-1	TRBV5-1	CASSRDPGQGYRNEQFF
once	TRBJ2-7	TRBV12-3/TRBV12-4	CASSRRQGHEQYF
-	TRBJ2-2	TRBV7-9	CASFPPGGVNTGELFF
-	TRBJ1-3	TRBV6-1	CASSEALWAYSGNTIYF
-	TRBJ1-5	TRBV24-1	CATSDGHQPQHF